The clone carrying this T cell receptor beta chain was seen many times. The antigen remains unidentified. The data were obtained in a study of CD8 T cells in ankylosing spondylitis. Study-wide results and caveats: Eight or nine highly homologous variants formed a TCR beta motif that appeared characteristic of ankylosing spondylitis blood. A CD8+ phenotype characterized the disease-linked clones, which were relatively rare in peripheral blood. Previously reported in reactive arthritis synovial fluid and blood were some of the motif variants. Reports say disease-linked clones showed up significantly more in matched ankylosing spondylitis synovial fluid.

The V end lost 4 bases, the J end lost 5 bases, and 15 bases lay between the germline ends. The CDR3 has 15 residues. Germline V gives CDR1 LGHDT, CDR2 YNNKEL (reference sequence). TCRdb ran MiXCR on the 5' RACE reads and lists one entry per CDR3 protein. The table records some 140,000 distinct CDR3 sequences, about 8% of them present only once. Sample: synovial fluid, either unsorted or a sorted T cell fraction (not recorded which). V usage is TRBV3-1 and J usage is TRBJ2-1, with a possible D match to TRBD1 (6 bases). This TCR derives from a male donor with ankylosing spondylitis. The CDR3 loop is CASSLLGTSDNEQFF. The CDR3 DNA sequence: TGTGCCAGCAGCCTTTTGGGGACAAGTGACAATGAGCAGTTCTTC.